The clone carrying this TCR beta chain has at least ten counts. Its cognate antigen is unknown. Unique molecular identifiers were present on cDNA, and template switching added a universal primer site. TCRdb re-analysed the 5' RACE reads in MiXCR, keeping a single row per CDR3 protein. The sample has 200,000 to 250,000 distinct CDR3 sequences; roughly 13% are singletons. The entry originates in a study of identical twins. Notes on the study in general: Reduced insertions were recorded for abundant cord blood beta clonotypes, with no such pattern in memory repertoires. It was out-of-frame TCR alpha sharing in monozygotic twins that models underestimated.

Germline V CDR1 and CDR2: SGHTA, FQGNSA. This CDR3 is built from 14 residues. Trimming stripped 5 bases from V and 7 bases from J, with 17 bases between. This same sample was also part of a study on yellow fever vaccine responses in identical twins.

The sequenced sample was memory (CD45RO+) T cells sorted from blood. The chain couples TRBV7-2 to TRBJ1-2; D might be TRBD1 (6 bases). This receptor was obtained from a woman between 18 and 30 years old in good health. CDR3 loop: CASSPDILGGGYTF. CDR3 nucleotide sequence: TGTGCCAGCAGCCCCGACATCTTAGGGGGTGGCTACACCTTC.